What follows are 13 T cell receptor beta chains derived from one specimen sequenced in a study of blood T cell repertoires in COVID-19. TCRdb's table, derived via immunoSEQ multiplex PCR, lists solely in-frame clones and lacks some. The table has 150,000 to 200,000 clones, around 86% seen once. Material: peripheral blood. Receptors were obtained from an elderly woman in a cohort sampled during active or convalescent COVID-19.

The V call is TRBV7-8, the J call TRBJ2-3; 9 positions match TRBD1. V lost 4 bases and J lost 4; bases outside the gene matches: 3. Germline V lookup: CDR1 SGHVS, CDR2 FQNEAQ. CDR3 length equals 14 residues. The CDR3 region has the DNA TGTGCCAGCAGCTCGAGGACAGGGGCAGATACGCAGTATTTT. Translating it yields CASSSRTGADTQYF.

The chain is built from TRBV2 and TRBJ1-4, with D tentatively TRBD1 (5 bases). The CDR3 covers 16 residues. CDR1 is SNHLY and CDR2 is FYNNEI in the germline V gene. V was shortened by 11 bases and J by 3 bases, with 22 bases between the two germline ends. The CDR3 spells CAAVEGPPGANEKLFF. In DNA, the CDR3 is TGTGCCGCCGTGGAAGGCCCACCGGGGGCTAATGAAAAACTGTTTTTT.

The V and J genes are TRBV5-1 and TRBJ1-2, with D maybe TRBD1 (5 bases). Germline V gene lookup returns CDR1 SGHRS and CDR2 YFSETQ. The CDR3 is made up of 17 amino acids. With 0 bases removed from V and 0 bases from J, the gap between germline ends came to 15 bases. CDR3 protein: CASSLVTREAANYGYTF. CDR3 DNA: TGCGCCAGCAGCTTGGTAACCAGGGAGGCGGCTAACTATGGCTACACCTTC.

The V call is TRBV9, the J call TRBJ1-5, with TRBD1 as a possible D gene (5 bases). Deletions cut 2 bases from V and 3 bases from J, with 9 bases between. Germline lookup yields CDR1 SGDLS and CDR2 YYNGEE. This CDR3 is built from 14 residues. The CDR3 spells CASSVGEVNQPQHF. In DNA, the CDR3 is TGTGCCAGCAGCGTGGGGGAGGTCAATCAGCCCCAGCATTTT.

DNA for the CDR3: TGTGCCAGCAGTATTACCACAGGGGGCGGCGAGACCCAGTACTTC. Protein sequence: CASSITTGGGETQYF. V is TRBV27 and J is TRBJ2-5, with 9 bases fitting TRBD1. The ends lost 5 bases at V and 5 bases at J; junction bases unmatched: 9. Looked up from germline, CDR1 is MNHEY and CDR2 is SMNVEV (reference sequence). This CDR3 has 15 amino acids.

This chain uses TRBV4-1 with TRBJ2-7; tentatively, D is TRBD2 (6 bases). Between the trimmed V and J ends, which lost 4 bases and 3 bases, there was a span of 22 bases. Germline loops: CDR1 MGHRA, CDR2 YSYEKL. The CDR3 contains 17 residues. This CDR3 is CASSRTSRGEGFYEQYF. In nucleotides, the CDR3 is TGCGCCAGCAGCCGGACGTCGCGGGGTGAGGGATTCTACGAGCAGTACTTC.

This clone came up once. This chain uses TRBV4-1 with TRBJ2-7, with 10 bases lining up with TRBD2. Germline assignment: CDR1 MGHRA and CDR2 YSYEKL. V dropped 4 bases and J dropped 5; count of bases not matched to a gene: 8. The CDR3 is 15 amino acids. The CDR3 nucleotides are TGCGCCAGCAGCCCTCAACTAGCGGGACATCACGAGCAGTACGTC. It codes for CASSPQLAGHHEQYV.

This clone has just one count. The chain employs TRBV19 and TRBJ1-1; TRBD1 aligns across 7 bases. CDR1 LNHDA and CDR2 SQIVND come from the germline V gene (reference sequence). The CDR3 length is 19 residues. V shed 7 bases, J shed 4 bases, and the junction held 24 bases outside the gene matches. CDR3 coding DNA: TGTGCCAGTACAGTCTCCCGACAGGGTGGGAAGCGCATAGTCACTGAAGCTTTCTTT. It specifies CASTVSRQGGKRIVTEAFF.

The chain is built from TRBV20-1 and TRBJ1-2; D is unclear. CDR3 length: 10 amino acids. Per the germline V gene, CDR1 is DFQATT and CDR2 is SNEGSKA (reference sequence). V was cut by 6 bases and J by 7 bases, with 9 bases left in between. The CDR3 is CSAVDFGYTF. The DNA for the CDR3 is TGCAGTGCAGTGGACTTTGGCTACACCTTC.

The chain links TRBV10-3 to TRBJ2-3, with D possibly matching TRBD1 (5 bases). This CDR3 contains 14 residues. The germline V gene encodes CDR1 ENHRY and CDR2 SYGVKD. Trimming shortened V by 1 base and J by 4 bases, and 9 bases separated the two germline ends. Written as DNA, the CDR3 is TGTGCCATCAGTGAGTTCCAGGGTGCAGATACGCAGTATTTT. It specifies CAISEFQGADTQYF.

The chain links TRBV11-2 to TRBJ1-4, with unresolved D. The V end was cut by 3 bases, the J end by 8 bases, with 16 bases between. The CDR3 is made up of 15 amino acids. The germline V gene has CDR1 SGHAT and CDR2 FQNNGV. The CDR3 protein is CASSFSRGAGEKLFF. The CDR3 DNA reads TGTGCCAGCAGCTTTAGTCGGGGAGCAGGAGAAAAACTGTTTTTT. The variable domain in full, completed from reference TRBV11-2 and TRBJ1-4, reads EAGVAQSPRYKIIEKRQSVAFWCNPISGHATLYWYQQILGQGPKLLIQFQNNGVVDDSQLPKDRFSAERLKGVDSTLKIQPAKLEDSAVYLCASSFSRGAGEKLFFGSGTQLSVL.

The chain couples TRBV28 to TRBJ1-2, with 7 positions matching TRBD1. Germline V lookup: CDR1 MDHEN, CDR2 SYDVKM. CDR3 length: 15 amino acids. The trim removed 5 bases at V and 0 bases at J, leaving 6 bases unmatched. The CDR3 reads CASSRRGQTNYGYTF. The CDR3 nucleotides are TGTGCCAGCAGTAGAAGGGGGCAGACTAACTATGGCTACACCTTC.

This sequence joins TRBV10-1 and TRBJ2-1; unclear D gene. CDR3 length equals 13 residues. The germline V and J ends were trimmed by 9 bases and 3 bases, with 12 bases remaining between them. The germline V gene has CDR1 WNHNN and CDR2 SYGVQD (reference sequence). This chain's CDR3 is CARTAYLYNEQFF. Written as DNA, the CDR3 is TGCGCCAGAACAGCATACCTCTACAATGAGCAGTTCTTC.